This TCR beta chain stems from a study of blood T cell repertoires in COVID-19. Overall study context: The origin of the acute and convalescent COVID-19 samples was the United States, Italy and Spain. The analysed material was cDNA or gDNA that came from T cells, B-cell-depleted T cells, or PBMCs.

Study processing details: Quantification of nucleated cells was approximated via reference gene primer amplification. TCRdb's table, derived via immunoSEQ multiplex PCR, lists solely in-frame clones and lacks some. For V, J and clone size, that table is used; D and trimming come from the DNA. The sample yields roughly 130,000 clones, 70% to 90% seen once. This clone has only one observation. Germline V gives CDR1 MDHEN, CDR2 SYDVKM. There are 15 residues in the CDR3. Trimming took off 4 bases at V and 5 bases at J, with 15 bases between the two ends. The sequencing input was peripheral blood. The chain couples TRBV28 to TRBJ1-5, with D maybe TRBD1 (5 bases). This clonotype was sampled from a woman aged 60-75 years with acute or convalescent COVID-19. The CDR3 loop reads CASSSGRTIDQPQHF. Written as DNA, the CDR3 is TGTGCCAGCAGTTCCGGTAGGACAATCGATCAGCCCCAGCATTTT.